This entry is about one TCR beta chain. Its antigen is unidentified. The junction departs from the called germline gene at one end, perhaps through a read error. TCRdb fed the RT-PCR reads into MiXCR, producing one record per CDR3 protein. This sample yields 610,000 or so distinct CDR3 sequences, of which 14% are seen a single time; approximately 12% belongs to the top ten. This CDR3 is built from 14 residues. This sample was taken from a study of response to subunit inactivated influenza vaccine. Study outcomes and limitations: Few additional T cells are recruited per seasonal influenza vaccination, authors suggested.

The source material was PBMCs from blood, sampled about 11 days after vaccination. This TCR derives from a man aged 50 to 59 who received an inactivated influenza vaccine. The genes are TRBV12-3 or TRBV12-4 and TRBJ2-5, with unresolved D. The CDR3: CASGLLASQETQYF. The DNA of the CDR3 is TGTGCCAGCGGTTTATTGGCCTCCCAAGAGACCCAGTACTTC.